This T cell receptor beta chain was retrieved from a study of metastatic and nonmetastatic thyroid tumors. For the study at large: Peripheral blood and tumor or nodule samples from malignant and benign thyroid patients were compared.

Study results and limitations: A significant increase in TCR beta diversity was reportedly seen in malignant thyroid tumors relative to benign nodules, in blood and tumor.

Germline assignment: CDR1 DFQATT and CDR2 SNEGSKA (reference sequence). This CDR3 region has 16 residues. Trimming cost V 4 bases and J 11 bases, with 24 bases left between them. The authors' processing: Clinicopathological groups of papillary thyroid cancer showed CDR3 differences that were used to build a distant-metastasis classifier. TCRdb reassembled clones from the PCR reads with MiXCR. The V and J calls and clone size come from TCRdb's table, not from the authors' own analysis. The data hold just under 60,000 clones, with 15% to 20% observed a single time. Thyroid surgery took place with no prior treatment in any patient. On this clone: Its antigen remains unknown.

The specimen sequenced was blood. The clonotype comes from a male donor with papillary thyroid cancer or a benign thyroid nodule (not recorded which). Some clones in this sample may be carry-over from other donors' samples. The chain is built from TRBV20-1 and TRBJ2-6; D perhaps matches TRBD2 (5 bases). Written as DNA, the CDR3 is TGCAGTGCTACCAAGACGGAGGTCTCTGGTGCCTACGTCCTGACTTTC. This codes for CSATKTEVSGAYVLTF.